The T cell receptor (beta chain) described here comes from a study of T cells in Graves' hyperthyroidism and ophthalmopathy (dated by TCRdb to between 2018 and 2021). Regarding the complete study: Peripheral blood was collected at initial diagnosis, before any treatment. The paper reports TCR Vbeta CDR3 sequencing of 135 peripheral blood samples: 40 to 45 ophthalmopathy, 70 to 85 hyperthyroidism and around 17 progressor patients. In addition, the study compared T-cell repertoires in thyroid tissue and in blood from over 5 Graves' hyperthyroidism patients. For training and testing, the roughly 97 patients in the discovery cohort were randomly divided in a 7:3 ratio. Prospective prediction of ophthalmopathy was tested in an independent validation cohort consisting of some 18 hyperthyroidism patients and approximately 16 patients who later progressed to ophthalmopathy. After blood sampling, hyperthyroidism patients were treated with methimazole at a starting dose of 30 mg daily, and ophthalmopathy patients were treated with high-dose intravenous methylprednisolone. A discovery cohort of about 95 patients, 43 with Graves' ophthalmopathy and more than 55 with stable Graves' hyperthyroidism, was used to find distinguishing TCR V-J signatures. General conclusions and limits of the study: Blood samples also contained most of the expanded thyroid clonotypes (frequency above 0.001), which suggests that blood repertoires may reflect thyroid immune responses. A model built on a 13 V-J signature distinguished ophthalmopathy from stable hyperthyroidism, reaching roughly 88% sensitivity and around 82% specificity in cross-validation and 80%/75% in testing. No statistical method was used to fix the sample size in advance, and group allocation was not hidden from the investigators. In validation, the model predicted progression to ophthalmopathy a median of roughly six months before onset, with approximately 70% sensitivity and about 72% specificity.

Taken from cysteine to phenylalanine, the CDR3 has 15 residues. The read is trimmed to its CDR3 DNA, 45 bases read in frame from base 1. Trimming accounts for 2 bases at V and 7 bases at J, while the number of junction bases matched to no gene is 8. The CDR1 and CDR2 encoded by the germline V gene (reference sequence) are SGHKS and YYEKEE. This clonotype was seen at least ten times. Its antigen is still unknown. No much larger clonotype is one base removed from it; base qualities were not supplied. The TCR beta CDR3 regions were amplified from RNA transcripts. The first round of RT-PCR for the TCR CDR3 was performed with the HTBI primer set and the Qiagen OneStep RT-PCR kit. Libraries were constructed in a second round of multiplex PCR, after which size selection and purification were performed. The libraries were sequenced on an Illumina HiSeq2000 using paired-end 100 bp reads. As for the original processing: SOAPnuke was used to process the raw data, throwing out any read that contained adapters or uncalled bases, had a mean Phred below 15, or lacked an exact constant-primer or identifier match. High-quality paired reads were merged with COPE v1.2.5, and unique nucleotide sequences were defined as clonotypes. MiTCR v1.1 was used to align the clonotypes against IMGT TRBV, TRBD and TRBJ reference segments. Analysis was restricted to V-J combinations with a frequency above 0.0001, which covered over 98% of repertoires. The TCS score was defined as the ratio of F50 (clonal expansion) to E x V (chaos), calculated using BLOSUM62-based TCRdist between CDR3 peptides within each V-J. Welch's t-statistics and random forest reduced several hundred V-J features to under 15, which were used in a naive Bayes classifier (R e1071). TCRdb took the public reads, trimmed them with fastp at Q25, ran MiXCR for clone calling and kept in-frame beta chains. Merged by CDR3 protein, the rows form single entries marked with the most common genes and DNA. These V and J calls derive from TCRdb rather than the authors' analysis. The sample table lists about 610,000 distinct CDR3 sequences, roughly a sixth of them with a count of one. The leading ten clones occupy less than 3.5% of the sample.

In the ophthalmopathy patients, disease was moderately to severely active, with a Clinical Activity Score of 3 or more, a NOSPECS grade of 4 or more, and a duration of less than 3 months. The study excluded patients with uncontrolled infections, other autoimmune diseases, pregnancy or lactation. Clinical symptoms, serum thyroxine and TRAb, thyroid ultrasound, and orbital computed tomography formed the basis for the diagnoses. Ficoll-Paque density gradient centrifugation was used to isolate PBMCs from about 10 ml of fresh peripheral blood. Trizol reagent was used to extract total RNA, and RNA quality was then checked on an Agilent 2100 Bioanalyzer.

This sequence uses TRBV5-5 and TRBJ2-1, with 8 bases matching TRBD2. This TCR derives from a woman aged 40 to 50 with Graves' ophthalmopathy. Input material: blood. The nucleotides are TGTGCCAGCAGCTTCAGCGGGAGCCTGGGGAATGAGCAGTTCTTC. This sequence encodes CASSFSGSLGNEQFF.